A selection of T cell receptor beta chains follows, all from one sample in a study of cytotoxic CD8 clonotypes in ibrutinib-treated CLL. Generated by immunoSEQ multiplex PCR, the TCRdb table keeps only in-frame clones and is missing some. This repertoire shows fewer than 200,000 clones, 84% found once; its top ten account for about 4.3%. This sample comprised PBMCs, obtained after 24 months of ibrutinib treatment. The source of these receptors is a human donor with chronic lymphocytic leukemia. Both conserved end residues are part of each CDR3. The order of the fields is D gene, J gene, V gene, clone size, CDR3 DNA, CDR3 protein. A D gene is named only where the DNA matches it firmly. Size tells how often a clone was seen (once, few, many) or the class of an expanded clone, and some rows leave it out.

D: .; J: TRBJ2-3; V: TRBV4-2; size: .; DNA: TGTGCCAGCAGCCGTGTGCCTCCCACAGATACGCAGTATTTT; CDR3: CASSRVPPTDTQYF
D: TRBD1; J: TRBJ1-2; V: TRBV11-2; size: .; DNA: TGTGCCAGCAGCCCGGGACAGGGGGTATCCTATGGCTACACCTTC; CDR3: CASSPGQGVSYGYTF
D: .; J: TRBJ1-5; V: TRBV11-2; size: .; DNA: TGTGCCAGCAGCTTAGCCTGGAGGTCCCCTAATCAGCCCCAGCATTTT; CDR3: CASSLAWRSPNQPQHF
D: TRBD1; J: TRBJ2-3; V: TRBV7-2; size: .; DNA: TGTGCCAGCAGCTTAGGGACAGGGAAGGATACGCAGTATTTT; CDR3: CASSLGTGKDTQYF
D: .; J: TRBJ2-6; V: TRBV4-1; size: .; DNA: TGCGCCAGCAGCCACCTTCCCGTTGGTGCCTCTGGGGCCAACGTCCTGACTTTC; CDR3: CASSHLPVGASGANVLTF
D: .; J: TRBJ1-1; V: TRBV15; size: .; DNA: TGTGCCACCAGCAGAGACCAACCTGAGTTCTTCTTCCCTTTCTTT; CDR3: CATSRDQPEFFFPFF
D: TRBD1; J: TRBJ2-6; V: TRBV6-1; size: .; DNA: TGTGCCAGCAGTGGCCGGGGACAGCGGCTTGGCTCTGGGGCCAACGTCCTGACTTTC; CDR3: CASSGRGQRLGSGANVLTF
D: .; J: TRBJ2-3; V: TRBV2; size: .; DNA: TGTGCCAGCAGTGTGGTTTGGCCCCCTTCCACAGATACGCAGTATTTT; CDR3: CASSVVWPPSTDTQYF
D: .; J: TRBJ2-1; V: TRBV25-1; size: .; DNA: TGTGCCAGCACTTTCCAAAATGAGCAGTTCTTC; CDR3: CASTFQNEQFF
D: TRBD1; J: TRBJ1-5; V: TRBV5-5; size: .; DNA: TGTGCCAGCAGCTCCGACAGGGTCGGGCCCCAGCATTTT; CDR3: CASSSDRVGPQHF
D: TRBD2; J: TRBJ2-5; V: TRBV7-2; size: once; DNA: TGTGCCAGCAGCGTGGGGGGGGATGTGGAGACCCAGTACTTC; CDR3: CASSVGGDVETQYF
D: TRBD2; J: TRBJ2-1; V: TRBV5-5; size: .; DNA: TGTGCCAGCAGCCCTCCGGCTAGCGGCCCTACTGAGCAGTTCTTC; CDR3: CASSPPASGPTEQFF
D: .; J: TRBJ1-5; V: TRBV19; size: .; DNA: TGTGCCAGTAGTGTAAGCCGGGGAACCAATCAGCCCCAGCATTTT; CDR3: CASSVSRGTNQPQHF
D: .; J: TRBJ2-7; V: TRBV21-1; size: .; DNA: TGTGCCAGCAGCGCCCGGACTAGCGGGAATAGCTCCTACGAGCAGTACTTC; CDR3: CASSARTSGNSSYEQYF
D: .; J: TRBJ2-7; V: TRBV25-1; size: few; DNA: TGTGCCAGCAGTACTCAGACAGGCGTCTCCTACGAGCAGTACTTC; CDR3: CASSTQTGVSYEQYF
D: .; J: TRBJ2-7; V: TRBV9; size: .; DNA: TGTGCCAGCAGCCCTTGGGACGGCTACGAGCAGTACTTC; CDR3: CASSPWDGYEQYF
D: .; J: TRBJ2-5; V: TRBV29-1; size: .; DNA: TGCAGCGTAGCACACGGACACCACCAAGAGACCCAGTACTTC; CDR3: CSVAHGHHQETQYF
D: .; J: TRBJ2-7; V: TRBV7-2; size: .; DNA: TGTGCCAGCAGCGGCCGCTTCACCCTATACGAGCAGTACTTC; CDR3: CASSGRFTLYEQYF
D: .; J: TRBJ1-1; V: TRBV30; size: .; DNA: TGTGCCTGGAGTCTCGGACAGAAGAACACTGAAGCTTTCTTT; CDR3: CAWSLGQKNTEAFF
D: TRBD1; J: TRBJ1-5; V: TRBV7-9; size: .; DNA: TGTGCCAGCAGCTCGGGACAGGGCCATCAGCCCCAGCATTTT; CDR3: CASSSGQGHQPQHF
D: .; J: TRBJ2-7; V: TRBV10-1; size: few; DNA: TGCGCCAGCAAGAGGAATTCCTACGAGCAGTACTTC; CDR3: CASKRNSYEQYF
D: TRBD1; J: TRBJ1-4; V: TRBV5-6; size: .; DNA: TGTGCCAGCAGCGGGGGCGGGACAGCAGAAGAAAAACTGTTTTTT; CDR3: CASSGGGTAEEKLFF
D: TRBD2; J: TRBJ2-7; V: TRBV6-5; size: .; DNA: TGTGCCAGCAGTTACCTGACTAGCGGTGGCTCTGAGCAGTACTTC; CDR3: CASSYLTSGGSEQYF
D: .; J: TRBJ1-2; V: TRBV6-5; size: .; DNA: TGTGCCAGCAGTTACGAGGCAGGGGTCAACTATGGCTACACCTTC; CDR3: CASSYEAGVNYGYTF
D: .; J: TRBJ1-2; V: TRBV6-6; size: few; DNA: TGTGCCAGCAGTTCAGACAGGTCCTCTTTCTATGGCTACACCTTC; CDR3: CASSSDRSSFYGYTF
D: TRBD2; J: TRBJ2-5; V: TRBV13; size: .; DNA: TGTGCCAGCAGCTATAGCGGGGGTGAAGAGACCCAGTACTTC; CDR3: CASSYSGGEETQYF
D: TRBD1; J: TRBJ1-1; V: TRBV7-9; size: .; DNA: TGTGCCAGCAAAAGGGAGGGGGCCGTTGGTATGAACACTGAAGCTTTCTTT; CDR3: CASKREGAVGMNTEAFF
D: .; J: TRBJ1-2; V: TRBV7-6; size: .; DNA: TGTGCCAGCAGCCGTGAGGGAGCGCGCGATGGCTACACCTTC; CDR3: CASSREGARDGYTF
D: TRBD1; J: TRBJ2-1; V: TRBV28; size: .; DNA: TGTGCCAGCAGGCCGACAGGGGTTGGGGAGCAGTTCTTC; CDR3: CASRPTGVGEQFF
D: .; J: TRBJ1-6; V: TRBV5-1; size: once; DNA: TGCGCCAGCAGCTTGGGGCCTTCAGGGGTGGAAAATTCACCCCTCCACTTT; CDR3: CASSLGPSGVENSPLHF
D: TRBD1; J: TRBJ1-2; V: TRBV6-6; size: .; DNA: TGTGCCAGCACCATTACTGGACAGGCGAACTATGGCTACACCTTC; CDR3: CASTITGQANYGYTF
D: .; J: TRBJ1-2; V: TRBV4-3; size: .; DNA: TGCGCCAGCAGCCCGGACGCGAGCAACTATGGCTACACCTTC; CDR3: CASSPDASNYGYTF
D: .; J: TRBJ2-3; V: TRBV7-3; size: .; DNA: TGTGCCAGCCGGGGGACCACAGATACGCAGTATTTT; CDR3: CASRGTTDTQYF
D: .; J: TRBJ2-1; V: TRBV11-2; size: .; DNA: TGTGCCAGCAGCTGGGGGAGCTCCTACAATGAGCAGTTCTTC; CDR3: CASSWGSSYNEQFF
D: .; J: TRBJ1-6; V: TRBV30; size: .; DNA: TGTGCCTGGAGTAGCGCAGGGAGTGGCTCACCCCTCCACTTT; CDR3: CAWSSAGSGSPLHF
D: TRBD2; J: TRBJ2-1; V: TRBV7-2; size: once; DNA: TGTGCCAGCAGCCCCGGGGGGGGTGCTTCGGAGCAGTTCTTC; CDR3: CASSPGGGASEQFF
D: .; J: TRBJ1-5; V: TRBV6-6; size: .; DNA: TGTGCCAGCAGTTACACGCCAGGGCCATCGCCCCAGCATTTT; CDR3: CASSYTPGPSPQHF